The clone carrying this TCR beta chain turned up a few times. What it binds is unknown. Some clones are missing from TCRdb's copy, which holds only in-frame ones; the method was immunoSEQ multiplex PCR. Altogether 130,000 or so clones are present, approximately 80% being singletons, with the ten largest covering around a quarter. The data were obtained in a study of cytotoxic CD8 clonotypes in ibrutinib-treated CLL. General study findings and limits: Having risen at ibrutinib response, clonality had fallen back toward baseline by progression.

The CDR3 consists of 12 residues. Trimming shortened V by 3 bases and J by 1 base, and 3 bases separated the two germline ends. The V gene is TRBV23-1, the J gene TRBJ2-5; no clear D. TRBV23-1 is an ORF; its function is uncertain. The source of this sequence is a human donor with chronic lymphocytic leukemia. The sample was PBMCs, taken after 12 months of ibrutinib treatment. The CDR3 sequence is CASSHAQETQYF. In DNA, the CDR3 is TGCGCCAGCAGTCATGCCCAAGAGACCCAGTACTTC.